Listed below are T cell receptor beta chains from one sample, sequenced in a study of Graves' ophthalmopathy and Graves' hyperthyroidism. Via MiXCR, TCRdb re-called the multiplex PCR reads, giving one row per CDR3 protein. In the table there are 170,000 or so distinct CDR3 sequences, 39% of which are singletons. The specimen sequenced was peripheral blood. The receptors shown here come from a man aged 25 to 45 with Graves' ophthalmopathy. Each CDR3 is given with its conserved first and last residue. Fields, in order: D gene, J gene, CDR3 length, V gene, clone size, CDR3 protein, CDR3 DNA. A D gene is named only where the DNA matches it firmly. Part of the rows lack a size; the others show once, few, many or a class for expanded clones.

. TRBJ2-5 14 TRBV28 . CASSLSGTGETQYF TGTGCCAGCAGTTTATCTGGGACGGGGGAGACCCAGTACTTC
TRBD1 TRBJ1-1 15 TRBV7-9 many CASSLAQGGNTEAFF TGTGCCAGCAGCTTAGCCCAGGGGGGGAACACTGAAGCTTTCTTT
TRBD2 TRBJ2-2 14 TRBV6-1 many CATTAGALTGELFF TGTGCCACTACAGCGGGAGCCCTCACCGGGGAGCTGTTTTTT
. TRBJ1-6 17 TRBV20-1 few CSARDQTGFFPESPLHF TGCAGTGCTAGAGATCAAACCGGCTTCTTCCCAGAGTCACCCCTCCACTTT
. TRBJ1-1 17 TRBV15 . CATSSGVGPAGYTEAFF TGTGCCACCAGCAGTGGGGTGGGACCTGCTGGTTACACTGAAGCTTTCTTT
. TRBJ1-1 15 TRBV12-3/TRBV12-4 . CASSLIRRRGPEAFF .
TRBD1 TRBJ2-7 15 TRBV28 many CASSSGQGIVYEQYF TGTGCCAGCAGTTCGGGACAGGGTATTGTTTACGAGCAGTACTTC
. TRBJ1-2 12 TRBV30 many CAWSVSPGGYTF TGTGCCTGGAGTGTATCTCCCGGCGGCTACACCTTC
. TRBJ1-2 14 TRBV6-5 many CASSYSGENYGYTF TGTGCCAGCAGTTACTCAGGAGAGAACTATGGCTACACCTTC
. TRBJ2-2 13 TRBV6-2/TRBV6-3 . CASSYLQTGELFF TGTGCCAGCAGTTACTTGCAGACCGGGGAGCTGTTTTTT
. TRBJ1-5 13 TRBV7-2 . CASSTQGSQPQHF TGTGCCAGCAGCACCCAGGGGTCCCAGCCCCAGCATTTT
TRBD2 TRBJ2-5 14 TRBV6-1 . CASTRGAGVETQYF TGTGCCAGCACGCGTGGGGCGGGAGTAGAGACCCAGTACTTC
. TRBJ1-2 13 TRBV7-6 . CASSLAPWDGYTF TGTGCCAGCAGCTTAGCCCCGTGGGATGGCTACACCTTC
TRBD1 TRBJ1-6 16 TRBV12-3/TRBV12-4 . CASSSGQGKLNSPLHF TGTGCCAGCAGTTCGGGACAGGGTAAACTAAATTCACCCCTCCACTTT
. TRBJ1-1 16 TRBV11-2 many CASSLVLIRWDTEAFF TGTGCCAGCAGCTTAGTTTTGATCCGGTGGGACACTGAAGCTTTCTTT
TRBD1 TRBJ1-5 16 TRBV28 . CASSLGRQGRYQPQHF TGTGCCAGCAGTTTAGGGCGACAGGGGCGGTATCAGCCCCAGCATTTT
. TRBJ2-2 13 TRBV7-6 . CASSRVGTGELFF TGTGCCAGCAGCCGCGTGGGTACCGGGGAGCTGTTTTTT
. TRBJ2-4 16 TRBV6-1 once CASSPGHPYPSVIQYF TGTGCCAGCAGTCCGGGACACCCCTATCCAAGCGTCATTCAGTACTTC
TRBD1 TRBJ1-2 14 TRBV5-1 . CASSWEDRIGGYTF TGCGCCAGCAGCTGGGAGGACAGGATCGGGGGCTACACCTTC
. TRBJ2-7 11 TRBV6-2/TRBV6-3 many CASSYYYEQYF TGTGCCAGCAGTTATTACTACGAGCAGTACTTC
TRBD2 TRBJ2-4 16 TRBV12-3/TRBV12-4 many CASSLVSGSAKNIQYF TGTGCCAGCAGTTTAGTTAGCGGGAGTGCCAAAAACATTCAGTACTTC
. TRBJ1-2 15 TRBV6-1 once CAGSASGLANYGYTF TGTGCCGGCAGCGCGTCAGGACTTGCTAACTATGGCTACACCTTC
. TRBJ2-5 14 TRBV7-2 medium-sized CASSLRVGEETQYF TGTGCCAGCAGCTTACGAGTTGGGGAGGAGACCCAGTACTTC
. TRBJ1-1 14 TRBV28 many CASSLWSRDTEAFF TGTGCCAGCAGTTTATGGTCCCGTGACACTGAAGCTTTCTTT
. TRBJ2-2 15 TRBV7-3 . CASSLVGDLTGELFF TGTGCCAGCAGCTTAGTCGGGGACCTCACCGGGGAGCTGTTTTTT
. TRBJ1-1 14 TRBV12-3/TRBV12-4 . CASSLGFKGTEAFF TGTGCCAGCAGTTTAGGGTTCAAGGGGACTGAAGCTTTCTTT
. TRBJ1-1 14 TRBV12-3/TRBV12-4 many CASSYPPGQIEAFF TGTGCCAGCAGTTACCCACCCGGACAGATTGAAGCTTTCTTT
. TRBJ2-7 11 TRBV7-8 . CASSTEVKQYF TGTGCCAGCAGCACCGAAGTAAAGCAGTACTTC
TRBD1 TRBJ2-5 15 TRBV7-9 . CASVPLQGFGETQYF TGTGCCAGCGTCCCCCTACAGGGGTTCGGGGAGACCCAGTACTTC
TRBD1 TRBJ2-7 13 TRBV12-3/TRBV12-4 many CASRDREDYEQYF TGTGCCAGCAGGGACAGGGAAGACTACGAGCAGTACTTC
. TRBJ2-5 14 TRBV6-2/TRBV6-3 once CASSYTRLWETQYF TGTGCCAGCAGTTACACCCGGTTGTGGGAGACCCAGTACTTC
TRBD1 TRBJ1-1 14 TRBV12-3/TRBV12-4 once CASSLQGARAEAFF TGTGCCAGCAGTTTACAGGGGGCGAGGGCTGAGGCTTTCTTT
. TRBJ1-2 12 TRBV3-1 many CASSSSGYGYTF TGTGCCAGCAGCTCCAGTGGCTATGGCTACACCTTC
TRBD2 TRBJ2-7 17 TRBV12-3/TRBV12-4 . CASSLGTSGNVGYEQYF TGTGCCAGCAGTTTAGGGACTAGCGGGAACGTCGGCTACGAGCAGTACTTC
TRBD2 TRBJ2-5 17 TRBV28 . CASSSGTSGVGRETQYF TGTGCCAGCAGTTCCGGGACTAGCGGAGTGGGGAGGGAGACCCAGTACTTC
. TRBJ2-7 8 TRBV20-1 many CSANEQYF TGCAGTGCGAACGAGCAGTACTTC
. TRBJ2-7 14 TRBV5-1 . CASSLWGPGYEQYF TGCGCCAGCAGCTTGTGGGGGCCTGGCTACGAGCAGTACTTC
TRBD1 TRBJ2-5 14 TRBV6-1 . CASSTRDRRETQYF TGTGCCAGCAGTACCCGGGACAGGAGGGAGACCCAGTACTTC
. TRBJ2-7 14 TRBV5-1 many CASSLLGTSYEQYF TGCGCCAGCAGCTTGCTTGGGACATCCTACGAGCAGTACTTC
TRBD1 TRBJ1-5 19 TRBV7-3 . CASSLSSGRGAYSNQPQHF TGTGCCAGCAGCTTAAGCTCAGGCAGGGGGGCTTATAGCAATCAGCCCCAGCATTTT
. TRBJ2-2 17 TRBV7-2 . CASSLAARRANTGELFF TGTGCCAGCAGCTTAGCCGCTAGGAGGGCGAACACCGGGGAGCTGTTTTTT
. TRBJ1-5 17 TRBV19 . CASSPLGGSFSNQPQHF TGTGCCAGCAGTCCCCTTGGGGGCAGTTTTAGCAATCAGCCCCAGCATTTT
. TRBJ1-2 14 TRBV27 . CASSLGGTLRGYTF TGTGCCAGCAGTTTAGGAGGGACATTGCGGGGCTACACCTTC
TRBD1 TRBJ2-5 15 TRBV7-6 . CASSPWTGGTETQYF TGTGCCAGCAGCCCTTGGACAGGGGGTACGGAGACCCAGTACTTC
TRBD2 TRBJ2-7 17 TRBV11-2 few CASSSTGTSGSGAEQYF TGTGCCAGCAGCTCGACCGGGACTAGCGGGAGTGGGGCCGAGCAGTACTTC
TRBD1 TRBJ1-6 14 TRBV12-5 many CASGRGTANSPLHF TGTGCTAGTGGTCGAGGGACAGCTAATTCACCCCTCCACTTT
. TRBJ1-2 14 TRBV6-2/TRBV6-3 . CASSPRRTAYGYTF TGTGCCAGCAGCCCCCGGCGGACCGCCTATGGCTACACCTTC
TRBD2 TRBJ2-7 15 TRBV7-8 . CASRFGTSGSYEQYF TGTGCCAGCAGATTCGGGACTAGCGGTTCCTACGAGCAGTACTTC
. TRBJ2-7 13 TRBV12-3/TRBV12-4 few CASSLWGRYEQYF TGTGCCAGCAGTTTGTGGGGGCGATACGAGCAGTACTTC
TRBD1 TRBJ1-5 13 TRBV12-3/TRBV12-4 many CASRRDSEGPQHF TGTGCCAGCAGAAGGGACAGCGAGGGGCCCCAGCATTTT
. TRBJ1-1 13 TRBV27 many CASSKGEYTEAFF TGTGCCAGCAGTAAAGGGGAGTACACTGAAGCTTTCTTT
TRBD2 TRBJ2-7 13 TRBV28 many CASSSGGQDEQYF TGTGCCAGCAGTTCGGGGGGGCAGGACGAGCAGTACTTC
TRBD1 TRBJ1-2 15 TRBV30 . CAWSLGTGYTYGYTF TGTGCCTGGAGCCTCGGGACAGGGTACACCTATGGCTACACCTTC
TRBD1 TRBJ2-7 15 TRBV7-2 . CASSLASTGTYEQYF TGTGCCAGCAGCTTAGCGTCGACAGGGACGTACGAGCAGTACTTC